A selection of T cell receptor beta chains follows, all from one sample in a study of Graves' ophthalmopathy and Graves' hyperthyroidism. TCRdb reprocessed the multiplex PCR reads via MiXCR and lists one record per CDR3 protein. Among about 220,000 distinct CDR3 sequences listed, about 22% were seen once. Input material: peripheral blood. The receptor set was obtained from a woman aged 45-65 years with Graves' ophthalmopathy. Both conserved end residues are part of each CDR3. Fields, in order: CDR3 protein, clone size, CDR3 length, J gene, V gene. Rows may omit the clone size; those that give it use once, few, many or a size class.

CATSRAGQGLVEQYF many 15 TRBJ2-7 TRBV15
CASSEGQKETQYF . 13 TRBJ2-5 TRBV2
CASSQEGRTSEAFF few 14 TRBJ1-1 TRBV4-1
CASSLVGSYLGSYEQYF many 17 TRBJ2-7 TRBV5-1
CASTPVGTGVGETQYF . 16 TRBJ2-5 TRBV6-1
CASSKFRDSVNSPLHF . 16 TRBJ1-6 TRBV6-1
CASSEYGTGEVAFF . 14 TRBJ1-1 TRBV25-1
CASSQDPRGRGYEQYF many 16 TRBJ2-7 TRBV3-1
CASSPGGPETQYF many 13 TRBJ2-5 TRBV7-9
CASSLAGANFAYEQYF many 16 TRBJ2-7 TRBV7-8
CASAAAGRVSWQYF many 14 TRBJ2-7 TRBV28
CASSIRGGEQYF many 12 TRBJ2-7 TRBV19
CASSPLTGREETQYF . 15 TRBJ2-5 TRBV18
CASREDNYEQYF . 12 TRBJ2-7 TRBV2
CSASRGSGRPTFYEQYF many 17 TRBJ2-7 TRBV20-1
CASSLGTSGNYEQYF many 15 TRBJ2-7 TRBV6-4
CASSLSWQGSDEQYF many 15 TRBJ2-7 TRBV27
CASSRLDSGANVLNF . 15 TRBJ2-6 TRBV6-1
CASSSRKLMNTEAFF many 15 TRBJ1-1 TRBV18
CAISESRQGAYGYTF many 15 TRBJ1-2 TRBV10-3
CASGLGQGMSNQPQHF many 16 TRBJ1-5 TRBV12-5
CATSDNRAGDNEQFF few 15 TRBJ2-1 TRBV24-1
CAWRGGRMYQETQYF many 15 TRBJ2-5 TRBV30
CASSRPGQGVYEQYF once 15 TRBJ2-7 TRBV19
CASGVRGNSPLHF many 13 TRBJ1-6 TRBV19
CASSPGQKGGYTF many 13 TRBJ1-2 TRBV12-3/TRBV12-4
CASSLSSGTPYEQYF . 15 TRBJ2-7 TRBV27
CASSAGQGNYGYTF many 14 TRBJ1-2 TRBV7-6
CASRVQFQGDYGYTF few 15 TRBJ1-2 TRBV6-1
CASSTSPQPQHF many 12 TRBJ1-5 TRBV11-2
CASSLDKDLAGVSFYEQYF many 19 TRBJ2-7 TRBV11-2
CSASPTGSLPLHSPLHF few 17 TRBJ1-6 TRBV20-1
CASSLAVGEQYF . 12 TRBJ2-7 TRBV5-6
CASSLGTGGATQYF once 14 TRBJ2-5 TRBV12-3/TRBV12-4
CASSEGGVSYEQYF . 14 TRBJ2-7 TRBV6-1
CASSPIATHGYTF many 13 TRBJ1-2 TRBV12-3/TRBV12-4
CSALNYQGGTEAFF many 14 TRBJ1-1 TRBV20-1
CASSVDDAVAYEQYF many 15 TRBJ2-7 TRBV9
CASMPVATSQPQHF many 14 TRBJ1-5 TRBV2
CSVETGQGTYGYTF many 14 TRBJ1-2 TRBV29-1
CASSQDRDRGSKETQYF . 17 TRBJ2-5 TRBV4-1
CAVGRQETQYF many 11 TRBJ2-5 TRBV30
CASTTLRNSNQPQHF few 15 TRBJ1-5 TRBV6-2/TRBV6-3
CASSLAGGPVYEQYF . 15 TRBJ2-7 TRBV6-5
CARFHRNSPLHF . 12 TRBJ1-6 TRBV19
CAISELQGRGELFF . 14 TRBJ2-2 TRBV10-3
CSVREKPGELFF . 12 TRBJ2-2 TRBV29-1
CASSQDGRGRYF . 12 TRBJ2-7 TRBV4-2
CSAPGYSGANVLTF many 14 TRBJ2-6 TRBV20-1
CASKETGESNQPQHF many 15 TRBJ1-5 TRBV12-3/TRBV12-4
CASSARLAGVGEQYF many 15 TRBJ2-7 TRBV5-1
CASSYGTSAGGPSTDTQYF few 19 TRBJ2-3 TRBV6-2/TRBV6-3
CASSPGQALAKNIQYF many 16 TRBJ2-4 TRBV28
CASSLITGVTNTEAFF . 16 TRBJ1-1 TRBV5-1
CASSILPQWTGGRLGELFF . 19 TRBJ2-2 TRBV19
CASSPLTSLYEQYF few 14 TRBJ2-7 TRBV19
CASLLMGSQETQYF . 14 TRBJ2-5 TRBV7-9
CASSYSSTYSYEQYF many 15 TRBJ2-7 TRBV6-5
CASSSSPPWETQYF once 14 TRBJ2-5 TRBV12-3/TRBV12-4
CASSLFVQDEQYF many 13 TRBJ2-7 TRBV11-2